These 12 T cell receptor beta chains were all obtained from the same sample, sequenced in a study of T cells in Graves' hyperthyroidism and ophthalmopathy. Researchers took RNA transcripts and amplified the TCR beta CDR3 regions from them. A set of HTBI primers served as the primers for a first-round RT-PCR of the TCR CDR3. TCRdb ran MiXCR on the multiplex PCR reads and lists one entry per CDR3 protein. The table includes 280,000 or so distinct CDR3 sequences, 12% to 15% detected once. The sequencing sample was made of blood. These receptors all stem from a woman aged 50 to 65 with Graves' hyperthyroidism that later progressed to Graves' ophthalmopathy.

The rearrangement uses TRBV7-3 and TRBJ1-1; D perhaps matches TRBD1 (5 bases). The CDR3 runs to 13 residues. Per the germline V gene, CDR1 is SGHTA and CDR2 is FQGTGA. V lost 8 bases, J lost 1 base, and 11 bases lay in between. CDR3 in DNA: TGTGCCAGCGGCCTGGGGCAGAACACTGAAGCTTTCTTT. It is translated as CASGLGQNTEAFF.

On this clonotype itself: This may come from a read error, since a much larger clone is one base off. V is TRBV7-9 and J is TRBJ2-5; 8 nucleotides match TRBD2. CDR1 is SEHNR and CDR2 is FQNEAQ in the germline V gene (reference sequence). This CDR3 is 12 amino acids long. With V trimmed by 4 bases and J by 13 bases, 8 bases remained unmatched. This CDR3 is CASSYGSGDGYF. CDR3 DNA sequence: TGTGCCAGCAGCTATGGTAGCGGGGATGGGTACTTC.

The CDR3 loop is CASSFWQGTKTQYF. For the CDR3, the DNA is TGTGCCAGCAGTTTTTGGCAGGGGACCAAGACCCAGTACTTC. The V and J genes are TRBV28 and TRBJ2-5; a possible D gene is TRBD1 (6 bases). This CDR3 contains 14 residues. CDR1 and CDR2 from the germline V gene are MDHEN and SYDVKM. V was cut by 3 bases and J by 6 bases, with 14 bases left in between.

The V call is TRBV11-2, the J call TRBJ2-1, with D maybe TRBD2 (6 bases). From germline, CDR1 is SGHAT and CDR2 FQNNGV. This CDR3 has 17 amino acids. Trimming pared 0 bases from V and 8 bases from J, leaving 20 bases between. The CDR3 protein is CASSLDRVGRNYDEQFF. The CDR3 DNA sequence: TGTGCCAGCAGCTTAGATCGGGTCGGGAGAAATTACGATGAGCAGTTCTTC.

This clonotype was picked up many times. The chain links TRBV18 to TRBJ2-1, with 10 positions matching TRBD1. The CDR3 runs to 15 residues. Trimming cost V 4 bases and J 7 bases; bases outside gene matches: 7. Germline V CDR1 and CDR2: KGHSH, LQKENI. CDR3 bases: TGTGCCAGCTCACTTGGACAGGGGGTCCTGAATGAGCAGTTCTTC. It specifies CASSLGQGVLNEQFF.

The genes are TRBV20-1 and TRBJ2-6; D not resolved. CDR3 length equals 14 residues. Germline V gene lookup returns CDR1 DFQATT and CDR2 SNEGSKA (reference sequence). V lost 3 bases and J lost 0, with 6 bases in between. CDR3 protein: CSASSGSGANVLTF. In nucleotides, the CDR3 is TGCAGTGCTAGCAGTGGCTCTGGGGCCAACGTCCTGACTTTC.

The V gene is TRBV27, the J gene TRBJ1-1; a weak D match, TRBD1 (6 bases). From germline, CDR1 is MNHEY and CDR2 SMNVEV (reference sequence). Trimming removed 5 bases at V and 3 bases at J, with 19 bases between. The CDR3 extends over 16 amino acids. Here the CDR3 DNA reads TGTGCCAGCAGTGGGGGCCTTTTCGGAGGGCACACTGAAGCTTTCTTT. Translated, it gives CASSGGLFGGHTEAFF.

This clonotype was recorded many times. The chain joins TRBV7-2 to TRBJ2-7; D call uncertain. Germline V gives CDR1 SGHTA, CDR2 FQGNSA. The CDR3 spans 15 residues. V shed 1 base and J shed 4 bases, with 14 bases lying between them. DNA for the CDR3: TGTGCCAGCAGCTTAGGTTACGACGTAACTTACGAGCAGTACTTC. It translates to CASSLGYDVTYEQYF.

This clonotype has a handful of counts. The CDR3 DNA reads as TGCAGCGTTGACACCCGCTCTGGAAACACCATATATTTT. Translated: CSVDTRSGNTIYF. J is TRBJ1-3 and V is TRBV29-1; D remains ambiguous. Germline CDR1 reads SQVTM; CDR2 reads ANQGSEA. Trimming took 3 bases from V and 0 from J, leaving 6 bases between them. This CDR3 contains 13 residues.

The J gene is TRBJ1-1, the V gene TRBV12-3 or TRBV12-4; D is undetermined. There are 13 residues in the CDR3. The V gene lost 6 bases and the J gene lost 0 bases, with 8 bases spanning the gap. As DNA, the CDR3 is TGTGCCAGCAGGGTCTCCATGAACACTGAAGCTTTCTTT. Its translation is CASRVSMNTEAFF.

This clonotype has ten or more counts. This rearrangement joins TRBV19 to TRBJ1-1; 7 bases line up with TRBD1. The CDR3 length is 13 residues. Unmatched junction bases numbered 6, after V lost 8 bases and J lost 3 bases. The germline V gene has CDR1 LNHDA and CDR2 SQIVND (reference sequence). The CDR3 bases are TGTGCCAGTGGAACGACAGGGTACACTGAAGCTTTCTTT. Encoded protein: CASGTTGYTEAFF.

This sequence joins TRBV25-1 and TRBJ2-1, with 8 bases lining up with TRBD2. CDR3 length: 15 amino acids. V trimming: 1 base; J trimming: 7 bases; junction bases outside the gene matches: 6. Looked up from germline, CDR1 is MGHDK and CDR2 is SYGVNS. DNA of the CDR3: TGTGCCAGCAGTGAATCTAGCGGGTGGCTAAATGAGCAGTTCTTC. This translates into CASSESSGWLNEQFF.